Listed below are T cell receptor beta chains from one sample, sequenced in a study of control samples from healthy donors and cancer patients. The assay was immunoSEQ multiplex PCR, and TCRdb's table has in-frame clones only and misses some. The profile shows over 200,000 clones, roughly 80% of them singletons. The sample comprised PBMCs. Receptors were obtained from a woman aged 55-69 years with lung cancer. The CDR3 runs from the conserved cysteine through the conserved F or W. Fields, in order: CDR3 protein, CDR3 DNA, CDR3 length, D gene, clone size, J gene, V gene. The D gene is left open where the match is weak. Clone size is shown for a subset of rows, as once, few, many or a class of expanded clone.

CASIRLLGARNQPQHF | TGTGCCAGCATCCGCCTCCTCGGGGCGCGTAATCAGCCCCAGCATTTT | 16 | - | - | TRBJ1-5 | TRBV6-6
CASSLEAYEQYF | TGTGCCAGCAGTTTGGAAGCCTACGAGCAGTACTTC | 12 | - | - | TRBJ2-7 | TRBV12-3/TRBV12-4
CASSPLRVGTQYF | TGTGCCAGCAGCCCCCTTCGGGTGGGTACGCAGTACTTC | 13 | - | - | TRBJ2-7 | TRBV3-1/TRBV3-2
CASSPTANYGYTF | TGTGCCAGCAGCCCCACGGCTAACTATGGCTACACCTTC | 13 | - | - | TRBJ1-2 | TRBV6-5
CASSLQQGGRHEQFF | TGCGCCAGCAGCTTGCAACAGGGGGGTAGGCATGAGCAGTTCTTC | 15 | TRBD1 | once | TRBJ2-1 | TRBV5-1
CASSFSLGLNTGELFF | TGTGCCAGCAGTTTCTCGTTGGGGTTGAACACCGGGGAGCTGTTTTTT | 16 | - | - | TRBJ2-2 | TRBV28
CASSSRGGMNTEAFF | TGTGCCAGCAGCTCCCGTGGGGGTATGAACACTGAAGCTTTCTTT | 15 | - | - | TRBJ1-1 | TRBV7-9
CASSPTSGDNEQFF | TGTGCCAGCTCACCGACTAGCGGTGACAATGAGCAGTTCTTC | 14 | TRBD2 | once | TRBJ2-1 | TRBV18
CASRDRATDTQYF | TGTGCCAGCCGGGACAGGGCCACAGATACGCAGTATTTT | 13 | TRBD1 | - | TRBJ2-3 | TRBV19
CASSSQGTNSPLHF | TGTGCCAGCAGTTCCCAGGGAACTAATTCACCCCTCCACTTT | 14 | - | - | TRBJ1-6 | TRBV28
CASSEGLETQYF | TGCGCCAGCAGTGAGGGTTTGGAGACCCAGTACTTC | 12 | - | - | TRBJ2-5 | TRBV10-2
CASGQLAGTQYF | TGTGCCAGCGGACAGTTGGCGGGGACCCAGTACTTC | 12 | - | - | TRBJ2-5 | TRBV7-6
CAISATGGETGELFF | TGTGCCATCAGTGCGACAGGGGGAGAAACCGGGGAGCTGTTTTTT | 15 | TRBD1 | - | TRBJ2-2 | TRBV10-3
CASSIRGTGANVLTF | TGTGCCAGTAGTATTAGGGGCACGGGGGCCAACGTCCTGACTTTC | 15 | - | - | TRBJ2-6 | TRBV19
CASSQGSTEAFF | TGTGCCAGCAGCCAGGGGAGTACTGAAGCTTTCTTT | 12 | - | - | TRBJ1-1 | TRBV3-1/TRBV3-2
CASSLGGGAISYEQYF | TGTGCCAGCAGCCTTGGGGGAGGGGCGATCTCCTACGAGCAGTACTTC | 16 | TRBD2 | - | TRBJ2-7 | TRBV3-1/TRBV3-2
CASSPVLDLSQGYTF | TGTGCCAGCTCACCTGTCCTAGATCTCTCGCAGGGCTACACCTTC | 15 | - | once | TRBJ1-2 | TRBV18
CASSLSRGDTQYF | TGCGCCAGCAGCTTGAGCAGGGGGGATACGCAGTATTTT | 13 | TRBD1 | - | TRBJ2-3 | TRBV5-1
CASRVQRSTDTQYF | TGTGCCAGCCGGGTCCAAAGAAGCACAGATACGCAGTATTTT | 14 | - | - | TRBJ2-3 | TRBV10-3
CASSSGQRSSTDTQYF | TGTGCCAGCAGCTCCGGACAGCGGTCTAGCACAGATACGCAGTATTTT | 16 | - | - | TRBJ2-3 | TRBV7-9
CASSQAGPYEQYF | TGTGCCAGCAGCCAAGCGGGACCCTACGAGCAGTACTTC | 13 | - | - | TRBJ2-7 | TRBV3-1/TRBV3-2
CASRQQTPGELFF | TGTGCCAGCAGGCAGCAGACCCCCGGGGAGCTGTTTTTT | 13 | - | - | TRBJ2-2 | TRBV12-3/TRBV12-4
CASSMVRGQPQHF | TGTGCCAGTAGTATGGTACGAGGTCAGCCCCAGCATTTT | 13 | - | - | TRBJ1-5 | TRBV19
CASSLNFLTDTQYF | TGCGCCAGCAGCTTGAATTTCCTCACAGATACGCAGTATTTT | 14 | - | once | TRBJ2-3 | TRBV5-1
CASSQGLETDGNTIYF | TGTGCCAGCAGCCAAGGCTTGGAGACAGATGGAAACACCATATATTTT | 16 | - | once | TRBJ1-3 | TRBV4-2
CASSFISLNEQFF | TGTGCCAGCAGTTTTATTTCTCTCAATGAGCAGTTCTTC | 13 | - | - | TRBJ2-1 | TRBV5-6
CASRYRVEGNTIYF | TGTGCCAGTAGGTACAGGGTTGAAGGAAACACCATATATTTT | 14 | - | - | TRBJ1-3 | TRBV19
CASSVGPSSYEQYF | TGTGCCAGCAGCGTAGGCCCCAGCTCCTACGAGCAGTACTTC | 14 | - | - | TRBJ2-7 | TRBV9
CASSYGGEQFF | TGTGCCAGCAGTTACGGGGGTGAGCAGTTCTTC | 11 | - | - | TRBJ2-1 | TRBV6-6
CASSETVMNTEAFF | TGTGCCAGCAGTGAAACAGTTATGAACACTGAAGCTTTCTTT | 14 | - | - | TRBJ1-1 | TRBV2
CASSLTQRGGRGNTIYF | TGCGCCAGCAGCCTGACCCAAAGGGGGGGACGCGGAAACACCATATATTTT | 17 | - | - | TRBJ1-3 | TRBV4-1
CASSIIGSAESTDTQYF | TGTGCCAGTAGTATAATAGGTTCGGCAGAGAGCACAGATACGCAGTATTTT | 17 | - | - | TRBJ2-3 | TRBV19
CASTGRGGFYNEQFF | TGTGCCAGCACCGGACGCGGGGGGTTCTACAATGAGCAGTTCTTC | 15 | TRBD2 | once | TRBJ2-1 | TRBV3-1/TRBV3-2
CASRGSGSLGDEQFF | TGTGCCAGCAGGGGTAGCGGGAGCCTCGGCGATGAGCAGTTCTTC | 15 | TRBD2 | few | TRBJ2-1 | TRBV7-3
CAARDRGRSGELFF | TGTGCCGCCCGGGACAGGGGGCGGTCCGGGGAGCTGTTTTTT | 14 | TRBD1 | - | TRBJ2-2 | TRBV28
CASSSAVGPEAFF | TGTGCCAGCAGTTCCGCTGTAGGACCTGAAGCTTTCTTT | 13 | - | - | TRBJ1-1 | TRBV27
CASSQGTSLNTEAFF | TGCGCCAGCAGCCAAGGAACCAGCCTGAACACTGAAGCTTTCTTT | 15 | - | - | TRBJ1-1 | TRBV4-1
CASKGGANVLTF | TGTGCCAGCAAGGGTGGGGCCAACGTCCTGACTTTC | 12 | - | - | TRBJ2-6 | TRBV12-3/TRBV12-4
CASTRDSSSDTQYF | TGTGCCAGCACCCGGGACAGCTCCTCAGATACGCAGTATTTT | 14 | TRBD1 | - | TRBJ2-3 | TRBV2
CASSLGTSGNEQFF | TGCGCCAGCAGCTTGGGTACTAGCGGAAATGAGCAGTTCTTC | 14 | TRBD2 | - | TRBJ2-1 | TRBV5-1
CAWIARDSLYNEQFF | TGTGCCTGGATTGCCCGGGACTCGTTATACAATGAGCAGTTCTTC | 15 | - | - | TRBJ2-1 | TRBV30
CASSPSWDSPIQYF | TGCGCCAGCAGTCCGTCGTGGGACAGCCCGATTCAGTACTTC | 14 | TRBD1 | - | TRBJ2-4 | TRBV10-1
CASRLNTEAFF | TGTGCCAGCAGACTGAACACTGAAGCTTTCTTT | 11 | - | - | TRBJ1-1 | TRBV28
CASSLGVQETQYF | TGCGCCAGCAGCTTGGGGGTCCAAGAGACCCAGTACTTC | 13 | - | - | TRBJ2-5 | TRBV5-1
CASSYRYTGELFF | TGTGCCAGCAGTTACCGATACACCGGGGAGCTGTTTTTT | 13 | - | - | TRBJ2-2 | TRBV6-5
CASSQDQTRQKFKGYTF | TGTGCCAGCAGCCAAGATCAGACGAGACAGAAGTTTAAGGGCTACACCTTC | 17 | - | few | TRBJ1-2 | TRBV4-2